One and the same sample provided the 25 T cell receptor beta chains below, sequenced in a study of control samples from healthy donors and cancer patients. Profiling relied on immunoSEQ multiplex PCR, and the TCRdb table lists in-frame clones only, not all of them. The table lists 120,000 or so clones, 90% to 95% of them singletons. Sequences were obtained from blood. The receptors derive from a woman aged 18-30 years in good health.

This sequence joins TRBV28 and TRBJ1-2; 7 positions agree with TRBD1. The length of the CDR3 is 15 residues. The J segment lost 1 base and the V segment lost 2 bases, leaving 4 bases of the junction unmatched. The germline gives CDR1 MDHEN, CDR2 SYDVKM. This CDR3 reads CASSLGTASNYGYTF. CDR3 DNA: TGTGCCAGCAGTTTAGGGACAGCTAGTAACTATGGCTACACCTTC.

V gene TRBV2 combines with J gene TRBJ2-3; a possible D gene is TRBD1 (5 bases). The ends were cut back, 6 bases at V and 5 bases at J, with 30 bases in the middle. The CDR3 length is 19 residues. Germline loops: CDR1 SNHLY, CDR2 FYNNEI. The CDR3 DNA is TGTGCCAGCAGCTTCGTAGGGGCCCCACGACCCACTACACTAGATACGCAGTATTTT. Its translation: CASSFVGAPRPTTLDTQYF.

This clone has just one count. The V and J genes are TRBV7-2 and TRBJ2-3; D is unclear. The germline gives CDR1 SGHTA, CDR2 FQGNSA. This CDR3 contains 15 residues. Trimming removed 7 bases from V and 0 bases from J, with 14 bases in between. The CDR3 coding sequence is TGTGCCAGCAACCGCGAGTTGTCTAGCACAGATACGCAGTATTTT. Translated, it gives CASNRELSSTDTQYF.

The chain carries TRBV14 and TRBJ2-1; 8 positions match TRBD2. CDR1 SGHDN and CDR2 FVKESK come from the germline V gene. The junction had 8 bases not matched to a gene; V was cut back by 4 bases and J by 6 bases. The CDR3 extends over 15 amino acids. The CDR3 DNA sequence: TGTGCCAGCAGCCCTCTCGGTAGCGGGATCAATGAGCAGTTCTTC. The encoded protein is CASSPLGSGINEQFF.

This clone occurred once. V gene TRBV19 combines with J gene TRBJ1-5; a weak D match, TRBD1 (5 bases). V lost 0 bases to trimming and J lost 9 bases, with 12 bases between them. CDR3 length equals 14 residues. CDR1 and CDR2 from the germline V gene are LNHDA and SQIVND (reference sequence). CDR3 sequence: CASSIDQRGGPQHF. CDR3 nucleotide sequence: TGTGCCAGTAGTATAGATCAAAGGGGCGGGCCCCAGCATTTT.

The gene calls are TRBV28 and TRBJ2-7, with 7 bases identical to TRBD2. The V gene's germline CDR1 is MDHEN and CDR2 SYDVKM. V gave up 6 bases and J gave up 7 bases; unmatched junction bases: 12. This CDR3 comprises 14 residues. CDR3: CASRSGGRFEEQYF. The CDR3 coding sequence is TGTGCCAGCAGGTCGGGAGGTCGCTTCGAAGAGCAGTACTTC.

This chain uses TRBV5-1 with TRBJ1-5; D call uncertain. V lost 0 bases, J lost 0 bases, and 7 bases lay in between. The CDR3 is made up of 15 amino acids. The germline V gene has CDR1 SGHRS and CDR2 YFSETQ. The CDR3 here is CASSLDGNSNQPQHF. The CDR3 coding sequence is TGCGCCAGCAGCTTGGATGGAAATAGCAATCAGCCCCAGCATTTT.

V is TRBV2 and J is TRBJ1-6; D is undetermined. This CDR3 region has 14 residues. Germline CDR1 and CDR2: SNHLY and FYNNEI. The V end lost 8 bases, the J end lost 7 bases, and 15 bases lay between the germline ends. This CDR3 is CASSYTERNSPLHF. CDR3 bases: TGTGCCAGCTCCTATACAGAAAGGAATTCACCCCTCCACTTT.

J is TRBJ1-1 and V is TRBV6-2 or TRBV6-3, with D maybe TRBD1 (5 bases). This CDR3 has 18 residues. Germline V gene data show CDR1 as MNHEY and CDR2 as SVGEGT. V was clipped by 6 bases and J by 1 base, with 24 bases between them. Written as DNA, the CDR3 is TGTGCCAGCAGCCGTACGACCTTAACACAGGAATCGAACACTGAAGCTTTCTTT. It yields the protein CASSRTTLTQESNTEAFF.

In DNA, the CDR3 is TGTGCCTGGAGTGGGGCGGGTGTGTCATGGGACGGGGAGACCCAGTACTTC. Amino acid sequence: CAWSGAGVSWDGETQYF. This chain links TRBV30 with TRBJ2-5; the D call may be TRBD1 or TRBD2 (5 bases each). Trimming left V 1 base short and J 5 bases short, with 23 bases between. Germline CDR1 and CDR2: GTSNPN and SVGIG (reference sequence). The CDR3 consists of 17 residues.

This clone has just a few counts. This chain links TRBV24-1 with TRBJ1-5; D is possibly TRBD1 (5 bases). The CDR3 runs to 14 residues. V gave up 9 bases and J gave up 2 bases, with 13 bases separating them. Germline V gene sequence: CDR1 KGHDR, CDR2 SFDVKD. CDR3 bases: TGTGCCACCGCGCTGGGGGGAGGCAATCAGCCCCAGCATTTT. It yields the protein CATALGGGNQPQHF.

This clone was recorded once. The gene calls are TRBV5-1 and TRBJ2-5, with D possibly TRBD1 on 6 matching bases. Judging by the DNA end, TRBJ2-7 fits better; the J call may be wrong. Germline loops: CDR1 SGHRS, CDR2 YFSETQ. CDR3 length: 13 amino acids. The CDR3 loop reads CASSVGQTYEQYF. CDR3 coding DNA: TGCGCCAGCAGCGTCGGACAGACCTACGAGCAGTACTTC.

The chain has TRBV30 and TRBJ2-5; 7 bases are shared with TRBD1. CDR3 length equals 14 residues. Germline V lookup: CDR1 GTSNPN, CDR2 SVGIG (reference sequence). After removal of 4 bases from V and 2 bases from J, the junction contained 7 bases not matched to a gene. CDR3 DNA sequence: TGTGCCTGGAATCTGGACAGGACTCAAGAGACCCAGTACTTC. It translates to CAWNLDRTQETQYF.

The chain recombines TRBV6-5 with TRBJ2-2, with D possibly matching TRBD2 (5 bases). The CDR3 runs to 13 residues. V lost 7 bases and J lost 5, with 11 bases in between. Germline loops: CDR1 MNHEY, CDR2 SVGAGI. CDR3 residues: CASTERRTGELFF. The CDR3 DNA follows: TGTGCCAGCACAGAGAGGAGGACCGGGGAGCTGTTTTTT.

This sequence joins TRBV7-2 and TRBJ1-3; tentative D call: TRBD1 (5 bases). Germline-derived CDR1 and CDR2 are SGHTA and FQGNSA. V was shortened by 0 bases and J by 2 bases, with 11 bases between the two germline ends. The CDR3 length is 16 residues. Here the CDR3 reads CASSLARGETGNTIYF. The CDR3 coding sequence is TGTGCCAGCAGCTTAGCGCGGGGGGAGACTGGAAACACCATATATTTT.

The chain has TRBV19 and TRBJ1-3; a weak D match, TRBD1 (6 bases). From germline, CDR1 is LNHDA and CDR2 SQIVND (reference sequence). The CDR3 runs 15 residues. The V end was cut by 5 bases, the J end by 0 bases, with 11 bases between. The CDR3 loop reads CASSEGHHSGNTIYF. CDR3 in DNA: TGTGCCAGTAGTGAGGGACACCACTCTGGAAACACCATATATTTT.

Only one count was recorded for this clone. The chain is built from TRBV9 and TRBJ2-2; no clear D gene. The V gene lost 0 bases and the J gene lost 7 bases, with 4 bases spanning the gap. In germline, CDR1 is SGDLS, CDR2 YYNGEE. The CDR3 spans 12 residues. The CDR3 sequence is CASSVEDGELFF. The CDR3 nucleotides read TGTGCCAGCAGCGTAGAGGACGGGGAGCTGTTTTTT.

This clone was seen a single time. This sequence joins TRBV28 and TRBJ2-7, with D perhaps given as TRBD1 or TRBD2 (5 bases each). V shed 7 bases and J shed 4 bases, with 20 bases lying between them. CDR1 is MDHEN and CDR2 is SYDVKM in the germline V gene. The CDR3 sequence is 15 residues long. The CDR3 is CASTLGEPGRYEQYF. The CDR3 DNA is TGTGCCAGCACTTTGGGGGAGCCGGGACGATACGAGCAGTACTTC.

The chain uses TRBV9 and TRBJ1-4; D is unresolved. This CDR3 is 17 amino acids long. With 3 bases removed from V and 7 bases from J, the gap between germline ends came to 22 bases. Per germline, CDR1 SGDLS and CDR2 YYNGEE. The CDR3 region is CASSAANLGSWGEKLFF. Written as DNA, the CDR3 is TGTGCCAGCAGCGCCGCAAACCTAGGATCATGGGGTGAAAAACTGTTTTTT.

The chain uses TRBV18 and TRBJ2-5; a weak D match, TRBD2 (6 bases). This CDR3 is 13 amino acids long. Trimming removed 6 bases from V and 1 base from J, with 9 bases in between. Germline assignment: CDR1 KGHSH and CDR2 LQKENI. This CDR3 is CASSGGLQETQYF. The CDR3 DNA follows: TGTGCCAGCTCGGGGGGACTCCAAGAGACCCAGTACTTC.

The chain employs TRBV20-1 and TRBJ2-7; perhaps TRBD2 as D (6 bases). V was trimmed by 8 bases and J by 3 bases, leaving 11 bases between them. The CDR3 runs to 11 residues. From germline, CDR1 is DFQATT and CDR2 SNEGSKA (reference sequence). This chain's CDR3 is CSSGGIYEQYF. Written as DNA, the CDR3 is TGCAGTTCTGGCGGGATCTACGAGCAGTACTTC.

A single count supports this clone. The chain carries TRBV11-1 and TRBJ2-3; D is possibly TRBD2 (6 bases). The germline V and J ends were trimmed by 5 bases and 2 bases, with 11 bases remaining between them. The length of the CDR3 is 14 residues. Germline-derived CDR1 and CDR2 are SGHAT and FQDESV (reference sequence). The CDR3 is CASSHGLFTDTQYF. The CDR3 DNA reads as TGTGCCAGCAGCCACGGACTATTCACAGATACGCAGTATTTT.

The gene calls are TRBV19 and TRBJ1-5; D perhaps matches TRBD1 (5 bases). The germline V and J ends were trimmed by 3 bases and 3 bases, with 15 bases remaining between them. This CDR3 spans 16 amino acids. The germline gives CDR1 LNHDA, CDR2 SQIVND (reference sequence). CDR3 sequence: CASSISRGGVNQPQHF. CDR3 DNA sequence: TGTGCCAGTAGTATCTCGAGGGGAGGTGTCAATCAGCCCCAGCATTTT.

The V and J genes are TRBV6-1 and TRBJ1-1; D not certain. Trimming shortened V by 1 base and J by 4 bases, and 7 bases separated the two germline ends. Per germline, CDR1 MNHNS and CDR2 SASEGT. The CDR3 totals 13 residues. Here the CDR3 reads CASSEGAATEAFF. The DNA for the CDR3 is TGTGCCAGCAGTGAAGGGGCCGCCACTGAAGCTTTCTTT.

The chain carries TRBV30 and TRBJ2-5; D ambiguous. V was cut by 3 bases and J by 7 bases, with 12 bases left in between. This CDR3 comprises 12 residues. The germline V gene has CDR1 GTSNPN and CDR2 SVGIG (reference sequence). CDR3 protein: CAWRLGFGTQYF. As DNA, the CDR3 is TGTGCCTGGAGGCTGGGGTTTGGGACCCAGTACTTC.